This T cell receptor (beta chain) was recovered during a study of cytomegalovirus exposure and HLA in healthy donors. Study-level background: Clustering assigned 70% to 90% of the roughly 370 genotyped donors to the Caucasian-associated ancestry cluster.

The length of the CDR3 is 20 residues. Trimming cost V 4 bases and J 10 bases, with 35 bases left between them. A word on this clone: The antigen is not known.

In the PCR, 60 Vbeta and 13 Jbeta primers were used. Clones were read by immunoSEQ multiplex PCR, and TCRdb kept only the in-frame ones, dropping some. The table records roughly 150,000 clones, approximately 80% of them present only once. Study results and caveats: About 87% or about 30% of the time was how often most TCR beta V segments were productive, according to an earlier analysis. The listing of approximately 160 TCR beta chains classed them as cytomegalovirus-associated. In a later analysis, TCR beta V- and J-gene trimming was associated with a missense DCLRE1C variant.

Material: PBMCs. V and J are TRBV23-1 and TRBJ2-1; D may be TRBD1 (6 bases). TRBV23-1 is an ORF for which the function is uncertain. The sequence was obtained from a male donor in good health and CMV-seronegative. In DNA form, the CDR3 reads TGCGCCAGCAGTCGGTCCCTGACGGCGAGACTTCCTTGTAGGGGGACCGAGCAGTTCTTC. Its protein product is CASSRSLTARLPCRGTEQFF.